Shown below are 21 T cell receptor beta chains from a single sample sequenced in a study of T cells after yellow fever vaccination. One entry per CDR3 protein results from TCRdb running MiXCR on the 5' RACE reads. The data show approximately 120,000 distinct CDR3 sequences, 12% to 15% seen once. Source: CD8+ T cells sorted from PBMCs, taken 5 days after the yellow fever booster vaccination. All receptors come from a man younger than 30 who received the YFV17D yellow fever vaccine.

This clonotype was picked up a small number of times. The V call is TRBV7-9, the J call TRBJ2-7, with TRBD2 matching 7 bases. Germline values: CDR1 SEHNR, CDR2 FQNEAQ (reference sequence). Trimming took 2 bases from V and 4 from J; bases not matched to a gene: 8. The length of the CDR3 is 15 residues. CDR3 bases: TGTGCCAGCAGCTTAAGAGGGACTACCAAATACGAGCAGTACTTC. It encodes CASSLRGTTKYEQYF.

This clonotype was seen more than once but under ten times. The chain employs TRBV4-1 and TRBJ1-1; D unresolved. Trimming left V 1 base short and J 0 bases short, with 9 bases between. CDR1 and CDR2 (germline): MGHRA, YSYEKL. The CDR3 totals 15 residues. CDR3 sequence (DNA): TGCGCCAGCAGCCAAGTAAGGAGTATGAACACTGAAGCTTTCTTT. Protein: CASSQVRSMNTEAFF.

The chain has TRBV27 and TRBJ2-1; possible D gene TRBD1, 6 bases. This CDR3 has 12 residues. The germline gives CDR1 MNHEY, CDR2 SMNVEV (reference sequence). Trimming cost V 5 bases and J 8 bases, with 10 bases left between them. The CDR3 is CASSPDSDEQFF. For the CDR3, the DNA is TGTGCCAGCAGTCCGGACAGTGATGAGCAGTTCTTC.

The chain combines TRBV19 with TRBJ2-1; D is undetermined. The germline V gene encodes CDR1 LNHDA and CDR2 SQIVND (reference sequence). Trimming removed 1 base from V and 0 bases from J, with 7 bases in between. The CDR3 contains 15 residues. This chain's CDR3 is CASSIGYSSYNEQFF. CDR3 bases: TGTGCCAGTAGTATAGGCTATAGCTCCTACAATGAGCAGTTCTTC.

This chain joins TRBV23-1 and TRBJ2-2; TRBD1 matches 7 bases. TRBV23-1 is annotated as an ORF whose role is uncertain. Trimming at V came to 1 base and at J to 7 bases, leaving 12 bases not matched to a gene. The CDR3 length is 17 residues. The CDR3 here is CASSQWPGQPFSGELFF. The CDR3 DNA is TGCGCCAGCAGTCAATGGCCGGGACAGCCGTTTAGCGGGGAGCTGTTTTTT.

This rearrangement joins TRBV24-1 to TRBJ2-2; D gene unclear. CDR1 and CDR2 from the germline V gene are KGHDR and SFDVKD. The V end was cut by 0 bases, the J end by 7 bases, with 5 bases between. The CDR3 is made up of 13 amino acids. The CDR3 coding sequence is TGTGCCACCAGTGATTTGGATAGCGGGGAGCTGTTTTTT. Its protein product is CATSDLDSGELFF.

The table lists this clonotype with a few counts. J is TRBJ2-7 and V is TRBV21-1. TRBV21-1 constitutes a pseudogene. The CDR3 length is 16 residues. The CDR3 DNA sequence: TGTGCCAGCAGCCCACCTCGATCACAGAACTCCTACGAGCAGTACTTC. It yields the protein CASSPPRSQNSYEQYF.

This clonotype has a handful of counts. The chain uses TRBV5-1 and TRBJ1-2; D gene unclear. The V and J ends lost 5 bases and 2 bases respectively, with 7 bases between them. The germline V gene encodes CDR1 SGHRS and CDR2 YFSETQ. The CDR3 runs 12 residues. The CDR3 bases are TGCGCCAGCAGATCCGACAACTATGGCTACACCTTC. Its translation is CASRSDNYGYTF.

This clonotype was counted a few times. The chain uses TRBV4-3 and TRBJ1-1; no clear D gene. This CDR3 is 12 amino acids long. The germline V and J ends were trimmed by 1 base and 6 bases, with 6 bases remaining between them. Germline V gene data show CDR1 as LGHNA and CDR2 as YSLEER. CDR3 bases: TGCGCCAGCAGCCAAGGTGCCTCTGAAGCTTTCTTT. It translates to CASSQGASEAFF.

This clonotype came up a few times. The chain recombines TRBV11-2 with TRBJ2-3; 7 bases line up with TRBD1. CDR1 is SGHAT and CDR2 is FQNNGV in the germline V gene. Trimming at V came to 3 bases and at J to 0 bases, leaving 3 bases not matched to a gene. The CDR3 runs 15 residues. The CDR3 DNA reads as TGTGCCAGCAGCTTGACAGGGCGGAGCACAGATACGCAGTATTTT. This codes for CASSLTGRSTDTQYF.

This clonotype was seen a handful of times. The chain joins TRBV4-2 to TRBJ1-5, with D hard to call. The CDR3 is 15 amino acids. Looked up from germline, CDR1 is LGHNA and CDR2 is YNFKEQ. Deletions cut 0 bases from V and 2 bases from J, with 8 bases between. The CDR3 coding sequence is TGTGCCAGCAGCCAAGAGCGGTCAGGCAATCAGCCCCAGCATTTT. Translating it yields CASSQERSGNQPQHF.

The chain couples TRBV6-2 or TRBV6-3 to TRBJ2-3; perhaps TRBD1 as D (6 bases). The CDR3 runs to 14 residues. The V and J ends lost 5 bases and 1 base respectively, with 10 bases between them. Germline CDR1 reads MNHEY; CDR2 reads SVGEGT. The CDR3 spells CASSPDSRTDTQYF. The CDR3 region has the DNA TGTGCCAGCAGTCCGGACAGCCGCACAGATACGCAGTATTTT.

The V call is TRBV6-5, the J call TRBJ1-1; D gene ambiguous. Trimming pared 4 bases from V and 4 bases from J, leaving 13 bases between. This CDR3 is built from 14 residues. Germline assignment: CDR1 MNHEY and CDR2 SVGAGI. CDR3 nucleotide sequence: TGTGCCAGCAGTTTTTCCCCCTTGGGCACTGAAGCTTTCTTT. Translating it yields CASSFSPLGTEAFF.

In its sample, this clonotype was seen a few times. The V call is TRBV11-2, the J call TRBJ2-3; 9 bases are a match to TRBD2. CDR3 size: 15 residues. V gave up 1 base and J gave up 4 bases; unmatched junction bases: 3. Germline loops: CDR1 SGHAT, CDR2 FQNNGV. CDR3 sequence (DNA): TGTGCCAGCAGCTTAGTAGCGGGGGTGGCAGATACGCAGTATTTT. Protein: CASSLVAGVADTQYF.

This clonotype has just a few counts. Here the CDR3 reads CASSVGGGVNYGYTF. CDR3 DNA sequence: TGTGCCAGCAGCGTAGGGGGGGGTGTCAACTATGGCTACACCTTC. This chain links TRBV9 with TRBJ1-2; a weak D match, TRBD1 (5 bases). The CDR3 sequence is 15 residues long. V lost 0 bases and J lost 2, with 11 bases in between. CDR1 and CDR2 from the germline V gene are SGDLS and YYNGEE.

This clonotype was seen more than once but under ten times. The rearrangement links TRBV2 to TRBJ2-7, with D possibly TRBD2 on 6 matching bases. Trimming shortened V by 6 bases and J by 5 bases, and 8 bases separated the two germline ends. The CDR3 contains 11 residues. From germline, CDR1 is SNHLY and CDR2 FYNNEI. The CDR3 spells CASRWEDEQYF. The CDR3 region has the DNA TGTGCCAGCAGATGGGAGGACGAGCAGTACTTC.

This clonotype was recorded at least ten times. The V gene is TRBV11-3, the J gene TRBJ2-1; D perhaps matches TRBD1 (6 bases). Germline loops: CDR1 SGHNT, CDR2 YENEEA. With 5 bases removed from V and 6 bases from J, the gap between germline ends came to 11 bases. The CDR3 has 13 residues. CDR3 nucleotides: TGTGCCAGCAGCGGGGGCGGTTTCAATGAGCAGTTCTTC. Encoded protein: CASSGGGFNEQFF.

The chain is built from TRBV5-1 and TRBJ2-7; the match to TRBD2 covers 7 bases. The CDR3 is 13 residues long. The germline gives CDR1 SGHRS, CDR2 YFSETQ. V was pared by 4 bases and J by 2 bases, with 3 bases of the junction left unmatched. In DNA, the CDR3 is TGCGCCAGCAGCGATGGACTAGCCTACGAGCAGTACTTC. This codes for CASSDGLAYEQYF.

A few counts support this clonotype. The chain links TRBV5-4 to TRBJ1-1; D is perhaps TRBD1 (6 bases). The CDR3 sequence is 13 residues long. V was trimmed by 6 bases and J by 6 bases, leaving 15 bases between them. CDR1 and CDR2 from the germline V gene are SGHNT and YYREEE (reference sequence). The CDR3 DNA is TGTGCCAGCACCTACGGGGGGGCCGCTGAAGCTTTCTTT. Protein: CASTYGGAAEAFF.

The CDR3 loop reads CASSTRGLHNQPQHF. CDR3 nucleotide sequence: TGCGCCAGCAGCACCCGGGGGCTACACAATCAGCCCCAGCATTTT. This sequence joins TRBV5-1 and TRBJ1-5; a weak D match, TRBD1 (6 bases). Germline-derived CDR1 and CDR2 are SGHRS and YFSETQ. Trimming took off 4 bases at V and 3 bases at J, with 14 bases between the two ends. CDR3 size: 15 residues.

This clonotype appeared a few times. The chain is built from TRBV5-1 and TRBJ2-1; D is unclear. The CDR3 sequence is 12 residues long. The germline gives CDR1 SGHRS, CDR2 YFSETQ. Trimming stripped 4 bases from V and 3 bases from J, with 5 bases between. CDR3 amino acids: CASSEDYNEQFF. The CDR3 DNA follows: TGCGCCAGCAGCGAGGACTACAATGAGCAGTTCTTC.